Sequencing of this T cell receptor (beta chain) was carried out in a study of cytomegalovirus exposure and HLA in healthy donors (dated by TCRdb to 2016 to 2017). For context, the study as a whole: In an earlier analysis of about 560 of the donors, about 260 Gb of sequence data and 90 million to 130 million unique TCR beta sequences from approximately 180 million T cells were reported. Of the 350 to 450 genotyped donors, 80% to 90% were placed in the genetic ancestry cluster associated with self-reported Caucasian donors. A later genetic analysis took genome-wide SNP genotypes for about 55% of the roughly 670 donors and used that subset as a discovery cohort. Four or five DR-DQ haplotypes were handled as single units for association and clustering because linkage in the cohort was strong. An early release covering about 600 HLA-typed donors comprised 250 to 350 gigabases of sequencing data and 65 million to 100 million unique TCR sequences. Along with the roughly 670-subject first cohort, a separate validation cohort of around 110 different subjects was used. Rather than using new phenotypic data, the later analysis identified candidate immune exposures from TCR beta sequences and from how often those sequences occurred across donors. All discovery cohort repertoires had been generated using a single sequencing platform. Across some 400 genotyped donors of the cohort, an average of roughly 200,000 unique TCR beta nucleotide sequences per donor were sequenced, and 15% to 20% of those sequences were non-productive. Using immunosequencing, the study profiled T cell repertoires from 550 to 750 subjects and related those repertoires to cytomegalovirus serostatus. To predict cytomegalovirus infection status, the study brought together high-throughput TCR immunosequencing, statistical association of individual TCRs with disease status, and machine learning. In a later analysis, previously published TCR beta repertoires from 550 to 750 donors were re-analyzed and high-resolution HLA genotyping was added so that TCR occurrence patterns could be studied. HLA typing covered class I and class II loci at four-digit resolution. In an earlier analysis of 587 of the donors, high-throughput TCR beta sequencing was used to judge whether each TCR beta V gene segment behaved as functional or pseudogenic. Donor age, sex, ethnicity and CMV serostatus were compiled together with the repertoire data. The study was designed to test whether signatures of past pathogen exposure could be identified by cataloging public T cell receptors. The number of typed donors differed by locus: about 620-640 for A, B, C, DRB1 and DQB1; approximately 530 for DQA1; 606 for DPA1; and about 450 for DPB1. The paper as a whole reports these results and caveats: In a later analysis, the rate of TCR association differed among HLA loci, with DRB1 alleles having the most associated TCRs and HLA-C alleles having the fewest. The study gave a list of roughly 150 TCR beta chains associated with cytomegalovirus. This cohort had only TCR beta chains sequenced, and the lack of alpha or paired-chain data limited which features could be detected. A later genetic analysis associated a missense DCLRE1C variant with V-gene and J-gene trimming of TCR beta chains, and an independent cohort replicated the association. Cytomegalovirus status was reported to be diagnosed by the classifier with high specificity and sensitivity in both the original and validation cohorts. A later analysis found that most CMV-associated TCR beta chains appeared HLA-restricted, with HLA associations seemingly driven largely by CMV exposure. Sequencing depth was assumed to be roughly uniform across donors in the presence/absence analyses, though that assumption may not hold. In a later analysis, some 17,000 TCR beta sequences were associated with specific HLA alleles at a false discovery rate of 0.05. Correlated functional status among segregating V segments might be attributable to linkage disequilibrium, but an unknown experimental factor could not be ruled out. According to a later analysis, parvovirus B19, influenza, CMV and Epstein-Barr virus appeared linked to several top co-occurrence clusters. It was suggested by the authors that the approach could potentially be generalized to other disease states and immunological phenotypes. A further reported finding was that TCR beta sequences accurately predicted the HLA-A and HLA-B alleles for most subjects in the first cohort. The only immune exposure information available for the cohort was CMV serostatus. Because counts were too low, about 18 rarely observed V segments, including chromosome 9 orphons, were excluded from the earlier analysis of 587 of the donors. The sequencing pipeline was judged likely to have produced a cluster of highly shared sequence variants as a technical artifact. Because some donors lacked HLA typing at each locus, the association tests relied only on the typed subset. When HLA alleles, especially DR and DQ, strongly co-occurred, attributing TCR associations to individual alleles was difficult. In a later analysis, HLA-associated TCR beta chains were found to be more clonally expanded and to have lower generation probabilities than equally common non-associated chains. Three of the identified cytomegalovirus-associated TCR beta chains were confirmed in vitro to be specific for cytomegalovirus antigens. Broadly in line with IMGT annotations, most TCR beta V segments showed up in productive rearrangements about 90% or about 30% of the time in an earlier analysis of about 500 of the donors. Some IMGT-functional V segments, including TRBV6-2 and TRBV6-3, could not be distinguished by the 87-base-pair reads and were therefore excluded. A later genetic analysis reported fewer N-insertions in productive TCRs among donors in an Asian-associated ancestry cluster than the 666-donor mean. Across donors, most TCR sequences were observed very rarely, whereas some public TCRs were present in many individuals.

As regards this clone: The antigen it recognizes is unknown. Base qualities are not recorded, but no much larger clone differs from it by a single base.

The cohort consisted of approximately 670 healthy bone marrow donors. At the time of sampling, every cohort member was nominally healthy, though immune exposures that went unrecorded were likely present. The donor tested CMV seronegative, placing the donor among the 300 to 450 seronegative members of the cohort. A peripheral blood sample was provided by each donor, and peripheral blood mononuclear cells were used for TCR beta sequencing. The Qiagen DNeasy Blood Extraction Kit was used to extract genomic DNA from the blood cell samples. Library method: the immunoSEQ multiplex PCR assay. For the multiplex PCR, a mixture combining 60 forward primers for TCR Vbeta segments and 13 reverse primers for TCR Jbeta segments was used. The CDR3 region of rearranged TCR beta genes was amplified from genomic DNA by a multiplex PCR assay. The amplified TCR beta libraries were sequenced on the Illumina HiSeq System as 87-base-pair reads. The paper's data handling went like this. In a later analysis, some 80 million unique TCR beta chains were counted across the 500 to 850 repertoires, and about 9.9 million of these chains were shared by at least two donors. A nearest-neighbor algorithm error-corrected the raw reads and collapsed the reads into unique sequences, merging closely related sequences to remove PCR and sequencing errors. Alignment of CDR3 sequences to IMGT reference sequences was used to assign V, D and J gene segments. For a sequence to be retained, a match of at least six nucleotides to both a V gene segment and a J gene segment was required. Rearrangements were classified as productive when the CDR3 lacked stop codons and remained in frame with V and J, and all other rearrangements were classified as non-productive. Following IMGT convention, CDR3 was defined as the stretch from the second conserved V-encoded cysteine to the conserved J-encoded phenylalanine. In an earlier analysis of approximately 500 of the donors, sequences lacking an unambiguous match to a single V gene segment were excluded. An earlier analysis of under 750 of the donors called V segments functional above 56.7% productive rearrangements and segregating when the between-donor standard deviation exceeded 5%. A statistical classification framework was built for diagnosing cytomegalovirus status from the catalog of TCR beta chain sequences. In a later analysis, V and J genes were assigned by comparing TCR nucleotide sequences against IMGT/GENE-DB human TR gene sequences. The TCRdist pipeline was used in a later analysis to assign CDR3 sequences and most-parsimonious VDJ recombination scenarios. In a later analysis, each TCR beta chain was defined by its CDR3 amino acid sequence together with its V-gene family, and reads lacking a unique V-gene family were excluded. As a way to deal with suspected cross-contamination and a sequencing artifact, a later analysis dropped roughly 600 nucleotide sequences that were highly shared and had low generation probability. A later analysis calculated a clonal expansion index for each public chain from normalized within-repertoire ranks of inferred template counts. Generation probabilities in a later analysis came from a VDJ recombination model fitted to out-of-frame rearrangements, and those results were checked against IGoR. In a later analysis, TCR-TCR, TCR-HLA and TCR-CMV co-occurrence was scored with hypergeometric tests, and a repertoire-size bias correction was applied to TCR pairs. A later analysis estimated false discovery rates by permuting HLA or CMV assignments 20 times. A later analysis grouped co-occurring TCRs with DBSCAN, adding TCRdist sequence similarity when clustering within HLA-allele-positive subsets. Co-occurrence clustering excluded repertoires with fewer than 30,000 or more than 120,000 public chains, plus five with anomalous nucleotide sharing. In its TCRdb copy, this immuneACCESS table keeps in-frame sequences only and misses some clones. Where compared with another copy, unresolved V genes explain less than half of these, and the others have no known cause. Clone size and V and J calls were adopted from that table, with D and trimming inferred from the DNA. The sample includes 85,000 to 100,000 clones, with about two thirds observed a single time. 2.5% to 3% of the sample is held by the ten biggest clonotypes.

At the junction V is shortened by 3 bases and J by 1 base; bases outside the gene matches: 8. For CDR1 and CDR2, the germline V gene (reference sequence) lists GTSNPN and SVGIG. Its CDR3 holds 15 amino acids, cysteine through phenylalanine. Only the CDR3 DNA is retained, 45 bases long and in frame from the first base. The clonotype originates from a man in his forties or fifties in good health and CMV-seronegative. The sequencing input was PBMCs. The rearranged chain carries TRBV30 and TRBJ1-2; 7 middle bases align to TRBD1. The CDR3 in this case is CAWSRQGVGNYGYTF. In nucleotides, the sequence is TGTGCCTGGAGCCGACAGGGTGTAGGTAACTATGGCTACACCTTC. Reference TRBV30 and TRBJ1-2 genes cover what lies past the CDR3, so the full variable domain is SQTIHQWPATLVQPVGSPLSLECTVEGTSNPNLYWYRQAAGRGLQLLFYSVGIGQISSEVPQNLSASRPQDRQFILSSKKLLLSDSGFYLCAWSRQGVGNYGYTFGSGTRLTVV.